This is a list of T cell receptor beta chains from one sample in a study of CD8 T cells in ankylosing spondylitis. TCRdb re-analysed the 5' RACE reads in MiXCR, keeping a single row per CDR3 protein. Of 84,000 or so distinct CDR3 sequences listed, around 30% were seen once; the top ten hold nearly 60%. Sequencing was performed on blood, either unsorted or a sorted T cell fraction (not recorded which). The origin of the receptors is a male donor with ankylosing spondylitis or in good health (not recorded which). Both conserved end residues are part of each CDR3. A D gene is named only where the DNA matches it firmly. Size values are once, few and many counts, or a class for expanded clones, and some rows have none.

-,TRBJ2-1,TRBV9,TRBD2,TGTGCCAGCAGCTTAGGACTAGCGATCTCCTACAATGAGCAGTTCTTC,CASSLGLAISYNEQFF
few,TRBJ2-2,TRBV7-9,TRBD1,TGTGCCAGCAGCTTACGGACAGGGCCCTACACCGGGGAGCTGTTTTTT,CASSLRTGPYTGELFF
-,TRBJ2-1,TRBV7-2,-,TGTGCCAGCAGCCTAGACCCTCACGGGGGTGAGCAGTTCTTC,CASSLDPHGGEQFF
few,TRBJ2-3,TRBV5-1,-,TGCGCCAGCAGCCCCTTATTAGCCACAGATACGCAGTATTTT,CASSPLLATDTQYF
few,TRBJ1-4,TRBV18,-,TGTGCCAGCTCACTGGGGGCAACTAATGAAAAACTGTTTTTT,CASSLGATNEKLFF
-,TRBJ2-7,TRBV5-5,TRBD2,TGTGCCAGCAGCTTGGCGCGGGAGGGCCGCGACGAGCAGTACTTC,CASSLAREGRDEQYF
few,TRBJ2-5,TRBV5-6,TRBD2,TGTGCCAGCAGCTTGTATGGCGGGAGGGCCAAAGAGACCCAGTACTTC,CASSLYGGRAKETQYF
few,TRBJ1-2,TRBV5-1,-,TGCGCCAGCAGTCTTGGGGCAGTTAACTATGGCTACACCTTC,CASSLGAVNYGYTF
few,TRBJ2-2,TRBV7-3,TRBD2,TGTGCCAGCAGCTTCAACGTGGGGGGGGTCTACACCGGGGAGCTGTTTTTT,CASSFNVGGVYTGELFF
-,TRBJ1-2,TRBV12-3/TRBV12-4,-,TGTGCCAGCAGTTTCGGGGGGATCGGTGGCTACACCTTC,CASSFGGIGGYTF
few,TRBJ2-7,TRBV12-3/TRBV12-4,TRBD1,TGTGCCAGCAGGCGGACAGGAGACTACGAGCAGTACTTC,CASRRTGDYEQYF
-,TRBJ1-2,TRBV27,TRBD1,TGTGCCAGCAGTTTAACCCCGGGACAGATTAACTATGGCTACACCTTC,CASSLTPGQINYGYTF
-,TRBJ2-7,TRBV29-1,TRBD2,TGCAGCGTTAGCGGGACTAGCGGGAGTCTTGGCGAGCAGTACTTC,CSVSGTSGSLGEQYF
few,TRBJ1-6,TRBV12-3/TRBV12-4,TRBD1,TGTGCCAGCAGTTTGAGGACAGGGGAATCACCCCTCCACTTT,CASSLRTGESPLHF
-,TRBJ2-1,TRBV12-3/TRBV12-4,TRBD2,TGTGCCAGCAGTTCGGCGGAGACTGGGACTAGCAGTGAGCAGTTCTTC,CASSSAETGTSSEQFF
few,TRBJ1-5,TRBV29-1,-,TGCAGCGTTGACGGACAGCCCAATCAGCCCCAGCATTTT,CSVDGQPNQPQHF
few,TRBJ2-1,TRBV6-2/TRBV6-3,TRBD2,TGTGCCAGCAGTCTCGGACTAGCCGAATACAATGAGCAGTTCTTC,CASSLGLAEYNEQFF
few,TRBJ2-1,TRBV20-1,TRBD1,TGCAGTGCTAGAACCGGGACAGGGGAACGTGAGCAGTTCTTC,CSARTGTGEREQFF
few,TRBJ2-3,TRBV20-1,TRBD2,TGCAGTGCTAGGAAGCGGGAAGGTTACACAGATACGCAGTATTTT,CSARKREGYTDTQYF
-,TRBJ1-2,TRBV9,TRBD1,TGTGCCAGCAGCGTAGCCGGGACAGGGTACTATGGCTACACCTTC,CASSVAGTGYYGYTF
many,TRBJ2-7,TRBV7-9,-,TGTGCCAGCAGCCGAGTTCCCGGAACCTCCTACGAGCAGTACTTC,CASSRVPGTSYEQYF
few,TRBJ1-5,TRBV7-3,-,TGTGCCAGCAGCTCTACTGGGGGCAATCAGCCCCAGCATTTT,CASSSTGGNQPQHF
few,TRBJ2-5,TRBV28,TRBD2,TGTGCCAGCAGTTCCCCTAAGACTAGCGGGGGAGAGACCCAGTACTTC,CASSSPKTSGGETQYF
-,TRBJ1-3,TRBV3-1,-,TGTGCCAGCAGCCGCGACTCGGTTGGTGGAAACACCATATATTTT,CASSRDSVGGNTIYF
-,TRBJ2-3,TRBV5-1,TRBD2,TGCGCCAGCAGCTTACCTAAGGCGGGAGGGCCAGTTGATACGCAGTATTTT,CASSLPKAGGPVDTQYF
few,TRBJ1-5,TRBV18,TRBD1,TGTGCCAGCTCAGCGGGACAGGACAATCAGCCCCAGCATTTT,CASSAGQDNQPQHF
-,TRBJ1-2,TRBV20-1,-,TGCAGTGCTAGAAAACCGAGACGGCGCGATGGCTACACCTTC,CSARKPRRRDGYTF
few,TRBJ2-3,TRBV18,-,TGTGCCAGCTCACCACTAGCGCGGACCGACACAGATACGCAGTATTTT,CASSPLARTDTDTQYF
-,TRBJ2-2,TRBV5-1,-,TGCGCCAGCAGCCTCCAACCTGACACCGGGGAGCTGTTTTTT,CASSLQPDTGELFF
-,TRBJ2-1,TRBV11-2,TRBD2,TGTGCCAGCAGCAGCCCCGGGGGTGGTAGCGGGAACCTATACAATGAGCAGTTCTTC,CASSSPGGGSGNLYNEQFF
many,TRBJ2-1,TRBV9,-,TGTGCCAGCAGCCCGGCAGGGGCTAGTGGCAATGAGCAGTTCTTC,CASSPAGASGNEQFF
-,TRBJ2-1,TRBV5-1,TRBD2,TGCGCCAGCCAGACTAGCGGCTACAATGAGCAGTTCTTC,CASQTSGYNEQFF
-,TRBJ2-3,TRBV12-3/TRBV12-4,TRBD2,TGTGCCAGCATTTCCGGGACTAGCGGCCTCACAGATACGCAGTATTTT,CASISGTSGLTDTQYF
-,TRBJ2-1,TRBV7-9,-,TGTGCCAGCAGCCCCCCGGCCCCATTGGCTGAGCAGTTCTTC,CASSPPAPLAEQFF
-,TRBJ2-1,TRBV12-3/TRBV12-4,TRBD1,TGTGCCAGCCGCTGGACAGGGGCAGACAATGAGCAGTTCTTC,CASRWTGADNEQFF
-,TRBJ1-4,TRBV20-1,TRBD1,TGCAGTGCGGAAGCCCAGGGGGCGCCTTGGGAAAAACTGTTTTTT,CSAEAQGAPWEKLFF
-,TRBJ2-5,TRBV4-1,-,TGCGCCAGCAGCCAAGATCCGTGGAGAGGGCCTGGCCAAGAGACCCAGTACTTC,CASSQDPWRGPGQETQYF
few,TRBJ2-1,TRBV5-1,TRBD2,TGCGCCAGCAGCTTGCCCCGACTAGCGGGAGTCGATGAGCAGTTCTTC,CASSLPRLAGVDEQFF
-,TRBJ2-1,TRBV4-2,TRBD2,TGTGCCAGCAGCCAAGCGCTAGCGGGGTACGACAATGAGCAGTTCTTC,CASSQALAGYDNEQFF
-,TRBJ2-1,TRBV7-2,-,TGTGCCAGCAGCTTAGAGAGGTGGAACTACAATGAGCAGTTCTTC,CASSLERWNYNEQFF
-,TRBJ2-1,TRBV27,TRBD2,TGTGCCAGCAGTTTCAGGTTAGCGGGGGCCCTCAGGGATGAGCAGTTCTTC,CASSFRLAGALRDEQFF
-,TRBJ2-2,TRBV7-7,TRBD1,TGTGCCAGCAGCTTAGGTGCGACAGGGCGGGCCGGGGAGCTGTTTTTT,CASSLGATGRAGELFF
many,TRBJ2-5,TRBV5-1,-,TGCGCCAGCAATGAGGACCGAGAGACCCAGTACTTC,CASNEDRETQYF
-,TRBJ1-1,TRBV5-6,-,TGTGCCAGCAGCACGGGTCGGACAGACAACAAAGCTTTCTTT,CASSTGRTDNKAFF
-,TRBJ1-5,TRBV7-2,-,TGTGCCAGCAGCTATGGGGTTAGCAATCAGCCCCAGCATTTT,CASSYGVSNQPQHF
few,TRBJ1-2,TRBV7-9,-,TGTGCCAGCGCTCATGATAGGGTCCTCTATGGCTACACCTTC,CASAHDRVLYGYTF
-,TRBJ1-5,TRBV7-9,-,TGTGCCAGCAGCTCCACCCAGCGGGGGTATAGCAATCAGCCCCAGCATTTT,CASSSTQRGYSNQPQHF
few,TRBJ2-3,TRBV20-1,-,TGCAGTGCTGGTTCGAGCGGAGATAGCACAGATACGCAGTATTTT,CSAGSSGDSTDTQYF
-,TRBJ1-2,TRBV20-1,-,TGCAGTGCCCCCCCCCGGGTCTCCTATGGCTACACCTTC,CSAPPRVSYGYTF
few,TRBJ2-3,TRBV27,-,TGTGCCAGCAGTCAAGAGGGACGGGGTCACGATACGCAGTATTTT,CASSQEGRGHDTQYF
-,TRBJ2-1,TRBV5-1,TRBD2,TGCGCCAGCCGAGCGACTAGCGGCAATGAGCAGTTCTTC,CASRATSGNEQFF
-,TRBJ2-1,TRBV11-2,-,TGTGCCAGCAGCTTAGGGGACTGGTACTCCTACAATGAGCAGTTCTTC,CASSLGDWYSYNEQFF
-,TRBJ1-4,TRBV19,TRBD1,TGTGCCAGTAGTGTGAGACAGGGGACGGAAAAACTGTTTTTT,CASSVRQGTEKLFF